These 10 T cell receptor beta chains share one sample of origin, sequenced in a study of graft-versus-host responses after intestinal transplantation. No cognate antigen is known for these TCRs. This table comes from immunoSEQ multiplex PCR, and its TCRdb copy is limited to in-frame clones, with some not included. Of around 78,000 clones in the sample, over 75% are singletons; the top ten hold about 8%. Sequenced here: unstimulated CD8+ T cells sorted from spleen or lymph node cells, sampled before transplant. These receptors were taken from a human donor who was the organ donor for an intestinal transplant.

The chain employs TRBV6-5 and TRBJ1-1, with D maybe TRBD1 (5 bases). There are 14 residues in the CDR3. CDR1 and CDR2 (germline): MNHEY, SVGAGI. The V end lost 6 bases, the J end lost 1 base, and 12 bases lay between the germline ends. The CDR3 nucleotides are TGTGCCAGCAGCCCAGGGATCAGGAACACTGAAGCTTTCTTT. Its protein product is CASSPGIRNTEAFF.

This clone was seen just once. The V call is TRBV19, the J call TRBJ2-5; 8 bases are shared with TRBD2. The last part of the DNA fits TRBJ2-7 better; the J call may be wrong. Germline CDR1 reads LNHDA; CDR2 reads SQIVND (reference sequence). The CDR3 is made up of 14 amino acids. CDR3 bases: TGTGCCAGTAGTATAGGGGCTAGCGGGTACGAGCAGTACTTC. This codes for CASSIGASGYEQYF.

This CDR3 is CASRTTGDRGYTF. Here the CDR3 DNA reads TGTGCCAGCAGAACAACAGGGGACCGAGGCTACACCTTC. V and J are TRBV6-1 and TRBJ1-2, with 7 bases matching TRBD1. Germline lookup yields CDR1 MNHNS and CDR2 SASEGT. This CDR3 comprises 13 residues. V gave up 6 bases and J gave up 8 bases; unmatched junction bases: 9.

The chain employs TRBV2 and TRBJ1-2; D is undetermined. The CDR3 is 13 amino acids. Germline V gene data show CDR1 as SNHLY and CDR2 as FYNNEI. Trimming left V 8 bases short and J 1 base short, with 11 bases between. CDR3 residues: CASSLTGNYGYTF. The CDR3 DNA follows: TGTGCCAGCTCCTTGACCGGTAACTATGGCTACACCTTC.

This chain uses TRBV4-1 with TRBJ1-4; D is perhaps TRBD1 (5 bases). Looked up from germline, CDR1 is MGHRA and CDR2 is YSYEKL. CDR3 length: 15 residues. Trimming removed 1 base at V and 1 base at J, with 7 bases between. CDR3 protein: CASSQVGQTNEKLFF. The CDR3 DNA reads TGCGCCAGCAGCCAAGTAGGACAAACTAATGAAAAACTGTTTTTT.

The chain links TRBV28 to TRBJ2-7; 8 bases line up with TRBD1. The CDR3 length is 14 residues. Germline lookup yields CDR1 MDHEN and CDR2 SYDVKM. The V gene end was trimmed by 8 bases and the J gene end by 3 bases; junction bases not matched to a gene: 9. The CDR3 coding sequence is TGTGCCAGCTCCCCAGGGGGCGCGGGCTACGAGCAGTACTTC. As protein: CASSPGGAGYEQYF. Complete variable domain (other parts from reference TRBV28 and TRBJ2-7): DVKVTQSSRYLVKRTGEKVFLECVQDMDHENMFWYRQDPGLGLRLIYFSYDVKMKEKGDIPEGYSVSREKKERFSLILESASTNQTSMYLCASSPGGAGYEQYFGPGTRLTVT.

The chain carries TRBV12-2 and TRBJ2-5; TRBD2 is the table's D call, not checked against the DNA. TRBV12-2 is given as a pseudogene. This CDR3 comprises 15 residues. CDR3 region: CASRLLLAGEETQYF. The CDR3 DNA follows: TGTGCAAGTCGCTTACTACTAGCGGGGGAAGAGACCCAGTACTTC.

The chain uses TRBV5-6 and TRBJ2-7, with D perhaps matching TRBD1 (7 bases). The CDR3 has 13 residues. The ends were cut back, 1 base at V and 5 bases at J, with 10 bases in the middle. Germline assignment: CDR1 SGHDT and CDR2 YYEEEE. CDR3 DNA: TGTGCCAGCAGCTTGATCAGGGGGGACGAGCAGTACTTC. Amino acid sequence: CASSLIRGDEQYF.

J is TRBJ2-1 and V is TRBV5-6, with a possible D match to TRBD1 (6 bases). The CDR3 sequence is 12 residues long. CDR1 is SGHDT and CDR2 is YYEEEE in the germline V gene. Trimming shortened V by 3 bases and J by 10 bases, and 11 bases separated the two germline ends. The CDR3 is CASSYRVREQFF. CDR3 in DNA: TGTGCCAGCAGCTACAGGGTAAGGGAGCAGTTCTTC. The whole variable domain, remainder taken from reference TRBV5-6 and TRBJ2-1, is DAGVTQSPTHLIKTRGQQVTLRCSPKSGHDTVSWYQQALGQGPQFIFQYYEEEERQRGNFPDRFSGHQFPNYSSELNVNALLLGDSALYLCASSYRVREQFFGPGTRLTVL.

CDR3 in DNA: TGTGCCTGGCTAGGACGGATGAACACTGAAGCTTTCTTT. Translated: CAWLGRMNTEAFF. The rearrangement uses TRBV30 and TRBJ1-1; no reliable D call. Trimming pared 5 bases from V and 0 bases from J, leaving 10 bases between. CDR1 and CDR2 from the germline V gene are GTSNPN and SVGIG (reference sequence). This CDR3 region has 13 residues.